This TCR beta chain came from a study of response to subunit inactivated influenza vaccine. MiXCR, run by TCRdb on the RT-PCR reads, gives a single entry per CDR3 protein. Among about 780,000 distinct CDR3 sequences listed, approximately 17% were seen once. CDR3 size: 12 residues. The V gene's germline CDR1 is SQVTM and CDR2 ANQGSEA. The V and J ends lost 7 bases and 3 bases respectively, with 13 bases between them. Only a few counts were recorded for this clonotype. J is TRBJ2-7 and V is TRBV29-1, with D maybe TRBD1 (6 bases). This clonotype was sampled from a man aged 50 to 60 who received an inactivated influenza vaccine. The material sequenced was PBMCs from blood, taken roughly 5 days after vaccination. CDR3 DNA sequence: TGCAGCGGACTGGACAGACTCTACGAGCAGTACTTC. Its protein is CSGLDRLYEQYF.